Following are 16 T cell receptor beta chains from one sample sequenced in a study of cytomegalovirus exposure and HLA in healthy donors. Assay: immunoSEQ multiplex PCR; the TCRdb copy retains only in-frame clones and omits some. Here the sample spans about 98,000 clones, roughly 87% being singletons. Source material: PBMCs. These receptors were taken from a man aged 18 to 29 in good health and CMV-seropositive.

The CDR3 DNA is TGTGCCAGCAGCGAAAGCCTGGGGGGACAGGGGTACGAAAAACTGTTTTTT. Translation gives CASSESLGGQGYEKLFF. The V call is TRBV7-9, the J call TRBJ1-4; 10 bases line up with TRBD1. Per the germline V gene, CDR1 is SEHNR and CDR2 is FQNEAQ (reference sequence). After removal of 5 bases from V and 8 bases from J, the junction contained 14 bases not matched to a gene. This CDR3 has 17 amino acids.

The chain couples TRBV4-2 to TRBJ2-1; 8 bases fit TRBD1. There are 15 residues in the CDR3. Per germline, CDR1 LGHNA and CDR2 YNFKEQ. The V gene end was trimmed by 0 bases and the J gene end by 5 bases; junction bases not matched to a gene: 3. The CDR3 DNA sequence: TGTGCCAGCAGCCAAGATCAGGGGGCCCACAATGAGCAGTTCTTC. It specifies CASSQDQGAHNEQFF.

J is TRBJ2-3 and V is TRBV28; 13 nucleotides line up with TRBD2. J gave up 3 bases and V 5 bases, and 8 bases lay outside the gene matches. Germline CDR1 and CDR2: MDHEN and SYDVKM. The CDR3 is 17 amino acids. The DNA of the CDR3 is TGTGCCAGCAGTCCGTTAGGGACTAGCGGGAAGACAGATACGCAGTATTTT. Residues: CASSPLGTSGKTDTQYF.

This clone turned up a few times. The gene calls are TRBV9 and TRBJ2-3; TRBD2 matches 8 bases. Germline values: CDR1 SGDLS, CDR2 YYNGEE. The CDR3 runs to 16 residues. V shed 4 bases and J 5 bases; nucleotides not matched to a gene: 12. The CDR3 spells CASSPGGGVVLDTQYF. The DNA for the CDR3 is TGTGCCAGCAGCCCCGGGGGGGGAGTGGTTTTAGATACGCAGTATTTT.

CDR3 protein: CSAHRGSLQETQYF. The CDR3 nucleotides are TGCAGCGCACACAGGGGCAGCCTTCAAGAGACCCAGTACTTC. The chain joins TRBV29-1 to TRBJ2-5, with TRBD1 identical over 7 bases. The CDR3 has 14 residues. The germline gives CDR1 SQVTM, CDR2 ANQGSEA. V lost 7 bases and J lost 2; bases outside the gene matches: 10.

This clone has only one observation. The CDR3 nucleotides are TGTGCCAGCAGCTTGGACAGGTCCTACGAGCAGTACTTC. Translating it yields CASSLDRSYEQYF. V and J are TRBV5-6 and TRBJ2-7, with D perhaps matching TRBD1 (5 bases). The V gene's germline CDR1 is SGHDT and CDR2 YYEEEE. The CDR3 is 13 amino acids. Trimming stripped 0 bases from V and 1 base from J, with 5 bases between. The full variable domain, completed using reference TRBV5-6 and TRBJ2-7, is DAGVTQSPTHLIKTRGQQVTLRCSPKSGHDTVSWYQQALGQGPQFIFQYYEEEERQRGNFPDRFSGHQFPNYSSELNVNALLLGDSALYLCASSLDRSYEQYFGPGTRLTVT.

The chain is built from TRBV6-1 and TRBJ1-2, with D uncertain. Germline CDR1 and CDR2: MNHNS and SASEGT. The CDR3 sequence is 15 residues long. Trimming took off 0 bases at V and 4 bases at J, with 12 bases between the two ends. CDR3 in amino acids: CASSEALAGFYGYTF. The CDR3 nucleotides are TGTGCCAGCAGTGAAGCGCTTGCGGGGTTCTATGGCTACACCTTC.

The chain recombines TRBV7-2 with TRBJ1-5; 9 bases match TRBD1. Germline trimming cut 5 bases from V and 5 bases from J; bases unmatched to any gene: 4. Germline CDR1 reads SGHTA; CDR2 reads FQGNSA. CDR3 size: 14 residues. The CDR3 loop is CASSLRQGDQPQHF. The CDR3 nucleotides read TGTGCCAGCAGCCTCAGACAGGGGGATCAGCCCCAGCATTTT.

The V call is TRBV19, the J call TRBJ1-1; the D gene is possibly TRBD1 (5 bases). Between the trimmed V and J ends, which lost 4 bases and 4 bases, there was a span of 13 bases. Per germline, CDR1 LNHDA and CDR2 SQIVND (reference sequence). CDR3 length: 14 residues. The CDR3 region is CASSTQGSGTEAFF. The CDR3 DNA follows: TGTGCCAGTAGTACCCAGGGCTCGGGCACTGAAGCTTTCTTT. Based on the CDR3 plus reference TRBV19 and TRBJ1-1, the full variable domain is DGGITQSPKYLFRKEGQNVTLSCEQNLNHDAMYWYRQDPGQGLRLIYYSQIVNDFQKGDIAEGYSVSREKKESFPLTVTSAQKNPTAFYLCASSTQGSGTEAFFGQGTRLTVV.

The V gene is TRBV6-1, the J gene TRBJ2-3; 11 nucleotides line up with TRBD2. CDR1 and CDR2 from the germline V gene are MNHNS and SASEGT. The CDR3 is made up of 13 amino acids. The ends lost 7 bases at V and 5 bases at J; junction bases unmatched: 2. The CDR3 DNA reads TGTGCCAGCAACCTAGCGGGAGGAGATACGCAGTATTTT. Translating gives CASNLAGGDTQYF.

The CDR3 here is CASSLSGLEAFF. DNA of the CDR3: TGTGCCAGCAGTTTAAGTGGACTTGAAGCTTTCTTT. The chain uses TRBV27 and TRBJ1-1; the D is unclear. V gave up 2 bases and J gave up 7 bases, with 8 bases separating them. CDR3 length equals 12 residues. CDR1 and CDR2 (germline): MNHEY, SMNVEV (reference sequence).

The chain uses TRBV4-3 and TRBJ2-3; the D gene is possibly TRBD1 (5 bases). The V end was cut by 2 bases, the J end by 8 bases, with 17 bases between. The CDR3 contains 15 residues. The germline CDR1 and CDR2 sequences are LGHNA and YSLEER. The CDR3 sequence: CASSQPGPGQGTQYF. Written as DNA, the CDR3 is TGCGCCAGCAGCCAACCCGGACCCGGGCAGGGTACGCAGTATTTT.

The V call is TRBV28, the J call TRBJ2-7, with D perhaps TRBD1 (6 bases). Between the trimmed V and J ends, which lost 5 bases and 2 bases, there was a span of 13 bases. The CDR3 is 14 residues long. The germline gives CDR1 MDHEN, CDR2 SYDVKM. The CDR3: CASSPQQGTYEQYF. The CDR3 DNA reads as TGTGCCAGCAGTCCCCAACAGGGAACCTACGAGCAGTACTTC.

The chain is built from TRBV9 and TRBJ2-3; tentatively, D is TRBD2 (5 bases). CDR3 length: 16 residues. Germline CDR1 is SGDLS and CDR2 is YYNGEE. V was clipped by 0 bases and J by 3 bases, with 14 bases between them. The CDR3 loop is CASSVEADPGTDTQYF. Written as DNA, the CDR3 is TGTGCCAGCAGCGTAGAAGCGGACCCGGGTACAGATACGCAGTATTTT.

The V call is TRBV6-5, the J call TRBJ2-2, with no clear D. The CDR3 has 14 amino acids. Deletions cut 0 bases from V and 5 bases from J, with 7 bases between. CDR1 is MNHEY and CDR2 is SVGAGI in the germline V gene. CDR3 amino acids: CASSYSGQTGELFF. For the CDR3, the DNA is TGTGCCAGCAGTTACTCGGGCCAAACCGGGGAGCTGTTTTTT.

The chain recombines TRBV9 with TRBJ1-2; D uncertain. Germline assignment: CDR1 SGDLS and CDR2 YYNGEE. Between the trimmed V and J ends, which lost 4 bases and 6 bases, there was a span of 16 bases. This CDR3 contains 14 residues. This CDR3 reads CASSPRGPADGYTF. In nucleotides, the CDR3 is TGTGCCAGCAGCCCCCGCGGGCCAGCAGATGGCTACACCTTC.